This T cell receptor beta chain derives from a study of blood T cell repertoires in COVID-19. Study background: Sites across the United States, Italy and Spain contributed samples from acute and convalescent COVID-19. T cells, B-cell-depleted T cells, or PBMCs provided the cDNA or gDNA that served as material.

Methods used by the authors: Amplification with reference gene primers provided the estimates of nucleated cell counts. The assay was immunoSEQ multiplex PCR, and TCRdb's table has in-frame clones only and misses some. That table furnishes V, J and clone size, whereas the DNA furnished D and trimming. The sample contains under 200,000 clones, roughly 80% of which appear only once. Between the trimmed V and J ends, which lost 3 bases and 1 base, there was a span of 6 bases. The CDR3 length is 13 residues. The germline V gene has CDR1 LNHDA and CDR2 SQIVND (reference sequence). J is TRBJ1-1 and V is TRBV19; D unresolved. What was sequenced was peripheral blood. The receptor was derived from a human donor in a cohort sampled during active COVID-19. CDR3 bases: TGTGCCAGTAGTATCAGCGGGAACACTGAAGCTTTCTTT. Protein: CASSISGNTEAFF.